This T cell receptor beta chain originates from a study of yellow fever vaccine responses in identical twins. Via MiXCR, TCRdb re-called the RT-PCR reads, giving one row per CDR3 protein. This sample has under 3,000 distinct CDR3 sequences, with 87% found just once. Sequences were derived from T cells from blood (PBMCs), unsorted or a sorted subset (not recorded which), sampled before or after yellow fever vaccination (not recorded which). This TCR was sampled from a female donor who received the yellow fever vaccine.

The CDR3, as DNA: TGTGCCAGCAGTTCGCCCGGACTAGCGGGGGGGAATGAGCAGTTCTTC. Amino acids: CASSSPGLAGGNEQFF. This rearrangement joins TRBV12-3 or TRBV12-4 to TRBJ2-1; 15 bases line up with TRBD2. J was trimmed by 7 bases and V by 4 bases; bases with no gene match: 5. The CDR3 has 16 residues.